Listed here are 5 T cell receptor beta chains from one sample, sequenced in a study of T cell responses to AZD1222 COVID-19 vaccine. Clones were read by immunoSEQ multiplex PCR, and TCRdb kept only the in-frame ones, dropping some. Altogether roughly 150,000 clones are present, roughly nine tenths being singletons, with the ten largest covering 5% to 5.5%. This material consisted of peripheral blood, taken on day 0 of AZD1222 vaccination. These receptors all come from an adult in good health.

The rearrangement joins TRBV24-1 to TRBJ2-1; D might be TRBD2 (6 bases). The CDR3 is 15 amino acids. Trimming pared 2 bases from V and 6 bases from J, leaving 13 bases between. Germline CDR1 and CDR2: KGHDR and SFDVKD. The CDR3 protein is CATSDWRDGSNEQFF. CDR3 sequence (DNA): TGTGCCACCAGTGATTGGCGGGACGGATCCAATGAGCAGTTCTTC.

This chain uses TRBV28 with TRBJ1-1; D remains unclear. CDR3 size: 14 residues. CDR1 is MDHEN and CDR2 is SYDVKM in the germline V gene. V gave up 2 bases and J gave up 1 base, with 8 bases separating them. CDR3 DNA: TGTGCCAGCAGTTTACTGGCTGCGAACACTGAAGCTTTCTTT. This encodes CASSLLAANTEAFF.

This chain links TRBV18 with TRBJ2-5, with 7 nucleotides matching TRBD1. The CDR3 runs to 14 residues. With V trimmed by 3 bases and J by 5 bases, 6 bases remained unmatched. In germline, CDR1 is KGHSH, CDR2 LQKENI. The CDR3 bases are TGTGCCAGCTCACCCGGACAGGCATCCGAGACCCAGTACTTC. Its protein product is CASSPGQASETQYF.

The chain uses TRBV7-2 and TRBJ1-1; TRBD1 matches at 7 bases. CDR3 length: 16 amino acids. With 1 base clipped from V and 0 bases from J, the junction kept 5 bases outside the gene matches. In germline, CDR1 is SGHTA, CDR2 FQGNSA. The CDR3 DNA sequence: TGTGCCAGCAGCTTAGACGGACAGGTCATGAACACTGAAGCTTTCTTT. This sequence encodes CASSLDGQVMNTEAFF. The variable domain in full, completed from reference TRBV7-2 and TRBJ1-1, reads GAGVSQSPSNKVTEKGKDVELRCDPISGHTALYWYRQSLGQGLEFLIYFQGNSAPDKSGLPSDRFSAERTGGSVSTLTIQRTQQEDSAVYLCASSLDGQVMNTEAFFGQGTRLTVV.

The rearrangement joins TRBV27 to TRBJ2-1, with 11 bases that match TRBD2. The CDR3 covers 17 residues. Germline V gives CDR1 MNHEY, CDR2 SMNVEV (reference sequence). V was clipped by 3 bases and J by 1 base; unmatched bases: 5. CDR3 DNA sequence: TGTGCCAGCAGTTTCTTAGCGGGAGGGCGATCCTACAATGAGCAGTTCTTC. Protein: CASSFLAGGRSYNEQFF.